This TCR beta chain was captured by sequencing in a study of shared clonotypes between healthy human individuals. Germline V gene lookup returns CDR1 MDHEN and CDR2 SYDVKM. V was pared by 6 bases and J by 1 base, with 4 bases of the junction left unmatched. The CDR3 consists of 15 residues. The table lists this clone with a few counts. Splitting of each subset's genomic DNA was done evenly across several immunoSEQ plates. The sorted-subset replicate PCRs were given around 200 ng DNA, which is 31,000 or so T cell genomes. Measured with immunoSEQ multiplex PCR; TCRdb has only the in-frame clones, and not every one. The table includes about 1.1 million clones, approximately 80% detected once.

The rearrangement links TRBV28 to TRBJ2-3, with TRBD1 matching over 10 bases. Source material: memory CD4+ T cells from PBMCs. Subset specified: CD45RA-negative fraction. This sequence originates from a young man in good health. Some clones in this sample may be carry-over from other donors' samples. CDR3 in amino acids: CASRAGTGGTDTQYF. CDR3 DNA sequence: TGTGCCAGCAGGGCCGGGACAGGGGGCACAGATACGCAGTATTTT.